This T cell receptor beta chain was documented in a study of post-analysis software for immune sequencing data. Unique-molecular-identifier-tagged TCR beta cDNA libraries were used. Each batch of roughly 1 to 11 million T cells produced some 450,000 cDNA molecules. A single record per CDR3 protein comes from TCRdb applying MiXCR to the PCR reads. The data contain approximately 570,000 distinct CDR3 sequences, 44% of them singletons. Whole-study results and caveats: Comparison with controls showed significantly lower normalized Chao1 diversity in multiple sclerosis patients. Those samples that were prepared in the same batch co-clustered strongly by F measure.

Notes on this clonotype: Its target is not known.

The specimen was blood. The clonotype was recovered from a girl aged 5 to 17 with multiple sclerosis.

The CDR3 protein is CATSRERRGYEQYF. The CDR3 region has the DNA TGTGCCACCAGCAGAGAGCGCAGGGGATACGAGCAGTACTTC. The chain couples TRBV15 to TRBJ2-7; maybe TRBD1 (6 bases). The germline V and J ends were trimmed by 0 bases and 4 bases, with 10 bases remaining between them. Germline lookup yields CDR1 LNHNV and CDR2 YYDKDF (reference sequence). The CDR3 is 14 residues long. The variable domain in full, completed from reference TRBV15 and TRBJ2-7, reads DAMVIQNPRYQVTQFGKPVTLSCSQTLNHNVMYWYQQKSSQAPKLLFHYYDKDFNNEADTPDNFQSRRPNTSFCFLDIRSPGLGDTAMYLCATSRERRGYEQYFGPGTRLTVT.